This TCR beta chain was recovered during a study of CD8 T cells in ankylosing spondylitis. Regarding the study as a whole: Relatively scarce in peripheral blood, disease-linked clones were CD8+. Apparently characteristic of ankylosing spondylitis blood was a TCR beta motif (roughly 8 highly homologous variants). Disease-linked clones reportedly showed significant enrichment in matched ankylosing spondylitis synovial fluid.

Germline V gene sequence: CDR1 SGHRS, CDR2 YFSETQ. With 3 bases removed from V and 3 bases from J, the gap between germline ends came to 13 bases. This CDR3 comprises 14 residues. This clonotype has a count of ten or more. The target antigen is unknown. Quantitative molecular-barcoded 5'-RACE generated the TCR beta libraries. TCRdb itself ran the 5' RACE reads through MiXCR, one entry per CDR3 protein. The sample carries approximately 350,000 distinct CDR3 sequences, about 15% recorded once. This rearrangement joins TRBV5-1 to TRBJ2-7; a weak D match, TRBD1 (6 bases). Sample: blood, either unsorted or a sorted T cell fraction (not recorded which). The receptor was derived from a male donor with ankylosing spondylitis or in good health (not recorded which). CDR3: CASSSGLQGYEQYF. The CDR3 DNA reads as TGCGCCAGCAGCTCGGGCTTACAGGGCTACGAGCAGTACTTC.